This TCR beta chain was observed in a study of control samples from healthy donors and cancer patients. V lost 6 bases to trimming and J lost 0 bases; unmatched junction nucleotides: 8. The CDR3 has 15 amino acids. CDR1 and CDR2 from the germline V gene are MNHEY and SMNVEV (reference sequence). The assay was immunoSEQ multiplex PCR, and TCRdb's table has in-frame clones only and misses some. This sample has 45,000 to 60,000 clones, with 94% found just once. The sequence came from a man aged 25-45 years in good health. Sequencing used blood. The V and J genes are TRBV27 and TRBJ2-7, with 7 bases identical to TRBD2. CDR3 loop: CASSPSGDSSYEQYF. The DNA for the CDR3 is TGTGCCAGCAGCCCTAGCGGAGATTCCTCCTACGAGCAGTACTTC.